This TCR beta chain was found in a study of CD8 T cells in ankylosing spondylitis. The study's findings and limits: The study identified a TCR beta motif of eight highly homologous variants that appeared characteristic of ankylosing spondylitis blood. Earlier literature documents some of the motif variants in reactive arthritis synovial fluid and blood. Reportedly, matched ankylosing spondylitis synovial fluid was significantly enriched for disease-linked clones.

The V and J ends lost 6 bases and 0 bases respectively, with 20 bases between them. This CDR3 spans 17 amino acids. On this clonotype itself: The antigen is unknown.

Quantitative molecular-barcoded 5'-RACE generated the TCR beta libraries. MiXCR was run by TCRdb on the 5' RACE reads, yielding one entry per CDR3 protein. The profile shows 150,000 to 200,000 distinct CDR3 sequences, around 17% of them singletons. The sequence was collected from a male donor with ankylosing spondylitis or in good health (not recorded which). Sequenced sample: blood, either unsorted or a sorted T cell fraction (not recorded which). This chain connects TRBV12-3 or TRBV12-4 to TRBJ1-2, with a possible D match to TRBD1 (5 bases). The CDR3 nucleotides read TGTGCCAGCAGCCAAGGGTGGGTCAGGGCAGCTAACTATGGCTACACCTTC. Its protein product is CASSQGWVRAANYGYTF.